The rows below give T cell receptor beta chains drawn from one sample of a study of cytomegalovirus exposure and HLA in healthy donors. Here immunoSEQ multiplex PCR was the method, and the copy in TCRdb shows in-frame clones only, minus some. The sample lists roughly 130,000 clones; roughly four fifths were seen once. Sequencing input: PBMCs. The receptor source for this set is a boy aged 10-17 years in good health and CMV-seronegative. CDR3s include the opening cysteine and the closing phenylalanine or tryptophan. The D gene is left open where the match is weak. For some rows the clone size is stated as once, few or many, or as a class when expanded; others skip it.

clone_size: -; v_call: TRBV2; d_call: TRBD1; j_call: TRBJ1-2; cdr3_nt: TGTGCCAGCAGTGAAAGGGCCCGGGGACAGAATCTCTACACCTTC; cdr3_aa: CASSERARGQNLYTF
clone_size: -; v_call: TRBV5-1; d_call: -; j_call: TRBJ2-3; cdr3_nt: TGCGCCAGCAGCTTTAGATCTTACCTCACAGATACGCAGTATTTT; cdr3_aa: CASSFRSYLTDTQYF
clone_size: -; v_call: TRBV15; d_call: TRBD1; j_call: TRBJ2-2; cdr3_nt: TGTGCCACCAGCAGAGTCACAGGGGTGAACACCGGGGAGCTGTTTTTT; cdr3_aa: CATSRVTGVNTGELFF
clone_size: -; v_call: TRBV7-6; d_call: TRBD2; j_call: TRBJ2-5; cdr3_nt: TGTGCCAGCAGTTTTAGCAGGGGACTAGCGGGAGAGCAGACCCAGTACTTC; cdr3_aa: CASSFSRGLAGEQTQYF
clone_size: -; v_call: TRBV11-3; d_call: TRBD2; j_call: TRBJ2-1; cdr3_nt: TGTGCCAGCAGCTTCGGCGTAGCGGGGCTCCATGAGCAGTTCTTC; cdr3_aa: CASSFGVAGLHEQFF
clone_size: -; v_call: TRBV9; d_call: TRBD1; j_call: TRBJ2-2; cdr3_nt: TGTGCCAGCACCATCGGGACAGGGCCCACCGGGGAGCTGTTTTTT; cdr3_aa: CASTIGTGPTGELFF
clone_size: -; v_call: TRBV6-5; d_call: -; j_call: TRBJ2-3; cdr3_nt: TGTGCCAGCAGTTACGGGGCGGAGCTTAGCACAGATACGCAGTATTTT; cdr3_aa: CASSYGAELSTDTQYF
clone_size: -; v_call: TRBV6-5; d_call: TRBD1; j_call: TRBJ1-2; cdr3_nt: TGTGCCAGCTGGGGGATGGGACAGAACTATGGCTACACCTTC; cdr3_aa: CASWGMGQNYGYTF
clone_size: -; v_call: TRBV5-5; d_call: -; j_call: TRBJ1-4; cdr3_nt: TGTGCCAGCAGCTTGCAGGGTGGGGATGAAAAACTGTTTTTT; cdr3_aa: CASSLQGGDEKLFF
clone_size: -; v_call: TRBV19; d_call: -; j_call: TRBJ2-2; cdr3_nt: TGTGCCAGCACTAGCCTCGGTGGGGAGCTGTTTTTT; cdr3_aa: CASTSLGGELFF
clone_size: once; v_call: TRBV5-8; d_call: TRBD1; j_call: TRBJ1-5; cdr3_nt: TGTGCCAGCAGCTTAATGCGAGCGAACAGGGGCCTTGATCAGCCCCAGCATTTT; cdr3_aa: CASSLMRANRGLDQPQHF
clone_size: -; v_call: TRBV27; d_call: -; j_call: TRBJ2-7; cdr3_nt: TGTGCCAGCAGTCTGACTCCATCCTACGAGCAGTACTTC; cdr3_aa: CASSLTPSYEQYF
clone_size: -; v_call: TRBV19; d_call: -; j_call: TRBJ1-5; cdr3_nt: TGTGCCAGTAGTATTTGGAGACTAAGCAATCAGCCCCAGCATTTT; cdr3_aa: CASSIWRLSNQPQHF
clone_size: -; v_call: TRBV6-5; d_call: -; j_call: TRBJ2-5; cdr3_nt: TGTGCCAGCAGTTACGGAGGAAAAGAGACCCAGTACTTC; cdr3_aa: CASSYGGKETQYF
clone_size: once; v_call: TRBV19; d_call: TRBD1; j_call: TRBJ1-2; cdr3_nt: TGTGCCAGTGACAAGAGAGACAGGGGAAATGGCTACACCTTC; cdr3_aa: CASDKRDRGNGYTF
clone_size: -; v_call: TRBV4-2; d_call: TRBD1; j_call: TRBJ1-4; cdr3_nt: TGTGCCAGCAGCCAAGCCAACAGGGGGACTAATGAAAAACTGTTTTTT; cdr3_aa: CASSQANRGTNEKLFF
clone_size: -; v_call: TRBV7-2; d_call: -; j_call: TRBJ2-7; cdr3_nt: TGTGCCAGCAGCTTAGAGGCCAGGGATTACGAGCAGTACTTC; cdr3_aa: CASSLEARDYEQYF
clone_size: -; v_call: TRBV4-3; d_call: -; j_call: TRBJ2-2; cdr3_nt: TGCGCCAGCAGCCAAGATCGAACGGGCGGGGAGCTGTTTTTT; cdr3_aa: CASSQDRTGGELFF
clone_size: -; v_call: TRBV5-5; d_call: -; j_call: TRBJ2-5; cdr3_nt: TGTGCCAGCAGCTTGGCTACTGCACGCCAAGAGACCCAGTACTTC; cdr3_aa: CASSLATARQETQYF
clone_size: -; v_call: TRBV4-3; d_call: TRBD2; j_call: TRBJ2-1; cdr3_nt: TGCGCCAGCAGCCAAGACCCGGGAGGTGTGATCTACAATGAGCAGTTCTTC; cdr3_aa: CASSQDPGGVIYNEQFF
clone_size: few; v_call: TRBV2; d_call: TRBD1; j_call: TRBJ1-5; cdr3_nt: TGTGCCAGCAGTGAAGGGGTCGGGACAGGAGATCAGCCCCAGCATTTT; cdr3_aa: CASSEGVGTGDQPQHF
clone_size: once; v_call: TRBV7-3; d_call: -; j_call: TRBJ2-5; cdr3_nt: TGTGCCAGCAGCTTACGGGGGGAGACCCAGTACTTC; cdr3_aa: CASSLRGETQYF
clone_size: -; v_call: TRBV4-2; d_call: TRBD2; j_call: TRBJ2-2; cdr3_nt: TGTGCCAGCAGCCAAGAAGCGGGAGGGACCGGGGAGCTGTTTTTT; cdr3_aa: CASSQEAGGTGELFF
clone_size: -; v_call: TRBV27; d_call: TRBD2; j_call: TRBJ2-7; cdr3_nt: TGTGCCAGCAGTCCCCTCCTTCTAGCGGGGCCCTCCTACGAGCAGTACTTC; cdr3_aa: CASSPLLLAGPSYEQYF
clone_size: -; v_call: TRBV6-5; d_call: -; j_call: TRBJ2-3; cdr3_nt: TGTGCCAGCAGCGCCCTAGCTGAAGATACGCAGTATTTT; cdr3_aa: CASSALAEDTQYF
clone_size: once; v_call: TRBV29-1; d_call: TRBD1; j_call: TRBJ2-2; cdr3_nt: TGCAGCGTTAGACAGGGGCTGAACACCGGGGAGCTGTTTTTT; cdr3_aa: CSVRQGLNTGELFF
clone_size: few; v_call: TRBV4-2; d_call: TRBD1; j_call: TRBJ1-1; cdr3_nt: TGTGCCAGCAGCCAAGAGGGTGGGACAGGGGTCGGCACTGAAGCTTTCTTT; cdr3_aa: CASSQEGGTGVGTEAFF
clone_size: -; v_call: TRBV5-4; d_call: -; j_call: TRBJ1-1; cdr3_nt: TGTGCCAGCGCCGGGGGGACGGGACCACGTTCCACTGAAGCTTTCTTT; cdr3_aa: CASAGGTGPRSTEAFF
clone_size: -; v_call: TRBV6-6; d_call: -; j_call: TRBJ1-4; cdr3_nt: TGTGCCAGCAGTTACAGGGGGGGGGAAAAACTGTTTTTT; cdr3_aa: CASSYRGGEKLFF
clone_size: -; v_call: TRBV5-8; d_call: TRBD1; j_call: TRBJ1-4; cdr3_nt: TGTGCCAGCAGCCCGGGTCGCAGTGCGAGGGGGCTGGATGAAAAACTGTTTTTT; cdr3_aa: CASSPGRSARGLDEKLFF
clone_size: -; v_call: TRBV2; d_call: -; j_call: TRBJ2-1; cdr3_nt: TGTGCCAGCAAGAGGGACGCGGGAAATAGTGAGCAGTTCTTC; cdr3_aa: CASKRDAGNSEQFF
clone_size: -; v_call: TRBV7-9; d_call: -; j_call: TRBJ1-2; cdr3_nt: TGTGCCAGCAGCTTAGGCGGGGACGCCCGACCCTTACCCTATGGCTACACCTTC; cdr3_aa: CASSLGGDARPLPYGYTF
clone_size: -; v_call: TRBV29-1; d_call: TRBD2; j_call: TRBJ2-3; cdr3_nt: TGCAGCGTTCCGGGACTAGCGGGAGCTGCAGATACGCAGTATTTT; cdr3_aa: CSVPGLAGAADTQYF
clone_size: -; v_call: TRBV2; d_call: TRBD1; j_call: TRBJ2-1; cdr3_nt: TGTGCCAGCAAATCGGACAGGTCTTACAATGAGCAGTTCTTC; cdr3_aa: CASKSDRSYNEQFF
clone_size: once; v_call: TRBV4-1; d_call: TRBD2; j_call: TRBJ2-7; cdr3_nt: TGCGCCAGCAGCCCCATGGGACTAGCGGGAGGGCTGTACGAGCAGTACTTC; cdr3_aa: CASSPMGLAGGLYEQYF
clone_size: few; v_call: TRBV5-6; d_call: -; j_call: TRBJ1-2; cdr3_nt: TGTGCCAGCAGCTTGTTGGACTTCGCTAACTATGGCTACACCTTC; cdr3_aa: CASSLLDFANYGYTF
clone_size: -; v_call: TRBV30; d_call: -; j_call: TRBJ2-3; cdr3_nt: TGTGCCCTTCACTGGGGGGCAGATACGCAGTATTTT; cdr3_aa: CALHWGADTQYF
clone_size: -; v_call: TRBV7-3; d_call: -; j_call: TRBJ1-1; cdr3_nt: TGTGCCAGCAGCTTACAGGTTAACACTGAAGCTTTCTTT; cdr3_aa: CASSLQVNTEAFF
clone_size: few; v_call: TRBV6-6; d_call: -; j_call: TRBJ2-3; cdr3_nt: TGTGCCAGCAGTTACTCACAGGCTAGCGTTTTTACGCAGTATTTT; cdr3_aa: CASSYSQASVFTQYF
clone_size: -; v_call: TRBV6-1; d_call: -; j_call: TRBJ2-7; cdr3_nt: TGTGCCAGCAGGCAGTACGAGCAGTACTTC; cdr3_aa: CASRQYEQYF
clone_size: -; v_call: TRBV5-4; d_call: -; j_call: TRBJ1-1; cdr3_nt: TGTGCCAGCAGCTTGGCCCCCGGAGGGGTGAACACTGAAGCTTTCTTT; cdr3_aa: CASSLAPGGVNTEAFF
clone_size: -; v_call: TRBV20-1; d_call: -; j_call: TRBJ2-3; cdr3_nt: TGCAGTGCTGAGAAGTCAGATACGCAGTATTTT; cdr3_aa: CSAEKSDTQYF
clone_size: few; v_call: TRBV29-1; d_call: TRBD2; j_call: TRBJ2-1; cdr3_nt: TGCAGCGTTGAATCCCCGGGAGGATACTCCTACAATGAGCAGTTCTTC; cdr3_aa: CSVESPGGYSYNEQFF